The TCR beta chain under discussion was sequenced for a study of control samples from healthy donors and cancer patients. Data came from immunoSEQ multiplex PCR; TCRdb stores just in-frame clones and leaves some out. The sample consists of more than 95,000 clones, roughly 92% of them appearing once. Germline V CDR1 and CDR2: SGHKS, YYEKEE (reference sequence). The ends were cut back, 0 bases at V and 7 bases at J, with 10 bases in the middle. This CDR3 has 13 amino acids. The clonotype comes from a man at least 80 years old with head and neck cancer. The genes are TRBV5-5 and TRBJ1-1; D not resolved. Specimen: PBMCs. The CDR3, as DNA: TGTGCCAGCAGCTTGGGCCGTACCGATGAAGCTTTCTTT. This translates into CASSLGRTDEAFF. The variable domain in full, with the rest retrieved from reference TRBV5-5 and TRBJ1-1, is DAGVTQSPTHLIKTRGQQVTLRCSPISGHKSVSWYQQVLGQGPQFIFQYYEKEERGRGNFPDRFSARQFPNYSSELNVNALLLGDSALYLCASSLGRTDEAFFGQGTRLTVV.